The clone carrying this T cell receptor beta chain has only a few counts. Its target is unknown. TCRdb keeps only in-frame clones here, not all; method: immunoSEQ multiplex PCR. The table records 1,100 or so clones, about 83% of them present only once. These data belong to a study of graft-versus-host responses after intestinal transplantation. Across the whole study: Transplants given to recipients were multivisceral, liver-intestinal, or isolated intestinal. Recipients were all induced with anti-thymocyte globulin, then given tacrolimus and steroids for roughly three years. Broader study findings: Some patients had graft-donor T cell macrochimerism, and their allografts showed high graft-versus-host to host-versus-graft clonal ratios. Present in recipient marrow, GvH clones included some that appeared first in ileum or blood.

Germline V lookup: CDR1 LNHDA, CDR2 SQIVND (reference sequence). V lost 5 bases and J 1 base, leaving 7 bases between the germline ends. The CDR3 extends over 13 amino acids. The starting material was PBMCs, obtained 7 days after intestinal transplantation. This rearrangement joins TRBV19 to TRBJ2-3; either TRBD1 or TRBD2 may supply D (5 bases each). This TCR was recovered from a human patient who received an intestinal transplant, so some T cells may come from the graft donor. CDR3 amino acids: CASSLGGTDTQYF. CDR3 coding DNA: TGTGCCAGTAGTTTGGGGGGCACAGATACGCAGTATTTT.